What follows are 17 T cell receptor beta chains derived from one specimen sequenced in a study of OX40 agonist ivuxolimab in advanced cancers. Repertoires were generated with immunoSEQ multiplex PCR, while TCRdb's copy carries only in-frame clones and drops some. The sample records 50,000 to 70,000 clones, around four fifths being singletons. The sample consisted of CD4+ or CD8+ T cells sorted from blood, taken in a trial of the OX40 agonist ivuxolimab. The receptors were sampled from an adult with an advanced solid tumor such as melanoma, head and neck, liver or kidney cancer.

This chain links TRBV6-5 with TRBJ2-7; TRBD2 agrees at 8 bases. V was clipped by 11 bases and J by 3 bases; unmatched bases: 6. Germline-derived CDR1 and CDR2 are MNHEY and SVGAGI. The CDR3 runs 12 residues. The CDR3 coding sequence is TGTGCCTCGACTAGCGAGGGCTACGAGCAGTACTTC. It codes for CASTSEGYEQYF.

V usage is TRBV4-3 and J usage is TRBJ1-5; D not resolved. The germline CDR1 and CDR2 sequences are LGHNA and YSLEER. This CDR3 comprises 16 residues. With 0 bases removed from V and 0 bases from J, the gap between germline ends came to 9 bases. CDR3 loop: CASSQDEGNSNQPQHF. The CDR3 DNA reads TGCGCCAGCAGCCAAGACGAAGGGAATAGCAATCAGCCCCAGCATTTT.

This clone was detected only a few times. V usage is TRBV28 and J usage is TRBJ1-1; TRBD1 is a possible D gene (5 bases). Trimming removed 7 bases at V and 1 base at J, with 10 bases between. Germline V gene data show CDR1 as MDHEN and CDR2 as SYDVKM. CDR3 length equals 13 residues. The CDR3 sequence is CASIRGSNTEAFF. As DNA, the CDR3 is TGTGCCAGCATTAGGGGATCGAACACTGAAGCTTTCTTT.

This clone was seen a single time. The J gene is TRBJ2-7, the V gene TRBV5-4; the D gene could be TRBD1 or TRBD2 (5 bases each). Germline CDR1 SGHNT, CDR2 YYREEE (reference sequence). This CDR3 is 13 amino acids long. The ends were cut back, 10 bases at V and 2 bases at J, with 16 bases in the middle. The CDR3 spells CASSEVGPYEQYF. The CDR3 nucleotides read TGTGCCTCCTCGGAGGTGGGGCCCTACGAGCAGTACTTC. The whole variable domain, remainder taken from reference TRBV5-4 and TRBJ2-7, is ETGVTQSPTHLIKTRGQQVTLRCSSQSGHNTVSWYQQALGQGPQFIFQYYREEENGRGNFPPRFSGLQFPNYSSELNVNALELDDSALYLCASSEVGPYEQYFGPGTRLTVT.

This clone came up once. This chain links TRBV19 with TRBJ2-3; D remains ambiguous. Trimming removed 3 bases at V and 0 bases at J, with 13 bases between. The V gene's germline CDR1 is LNHDA and CDR2 SQIVND (reference sequence). The CDR3 is 16 residues long. CDR3 in DNA: TGTGCCAGTAGTATTGGACGGGCCAGAAGCACAGATACGCAGTATTTT. The encoded protein is CASSIGRARSTDTQYF. Drawing the rest from reference TRBV19 and TRBJ2-3, the complete variable domain is DGGITQSPKYLFRKEGQNVTLSCEQNLNHDAMYWYRQDPGQGLRLIYYSQIVNDFQKGDIAEGYSVSREKKESFPLTVTSAQKNPTAFYLCASSIGRARSTDTQYFGPGTRLTVL.

This chain joins TRBV4-3 and TRBJ2-5; 10 nucleotides match TRBD1. J lost 5 bases, V lost 0 bases, and 6 bases had no gene match. The germline gives CDR1 LGHNA, CDR2 YSLEER. There are 16 residues in the CDR3. The CDR3, as DNA: TGCGCCAGCAGCCAAGACGGGACAGGGGCGAGGGAGACCCAGTACTTC. It translates to CASSQDGTGARETQYF.

CDR3 amino acids: CASSLMDSSGNTIYF. The CDR3 DNA follows: TGTGCCAGCAGCTTAATGGACAGCTCTGGAAACACCATATATTTT. V gene TRBV7-6 combines with J gene TRBJ1-3, with D maybe TRBD1 (6 bases). The CDR3 runs 15 residues. CDR1 is SGHVS and CDR2 is FNYEAQ in the germline V gene. V lost 2 bases, J lost 0 bases, and 8 bases lay in between.

This clone was detected only a few times. The J gene is TRBJ2-7, the V gene TRBV7-6, with unresolved D. The germline V gene has CDR1 SGHVS and CDR2 FNYEAQ. Trimming cost V 1 base and J 0 bases, with 7 bases left between them. The CDR3 contains 14 residues. CDR3 in amino acids: CASSLDSNSYEQYF. The CDR3 bases are TGTGCCAGCAGCTTAGACAGTAACTCCTACGAGCAGTACTTC.

The gene calls are TRBV5-1 and TRBJ1-3; no clear D gene. Germline loops: CDR1 SGHRS, CDR2 YFSETQ. The length of the CDR3 is 15 residues. V lost 0 bases, J lost 8 bases, and 15 bases lay in between. The CDR3 DNA is TGCGCCAGCAGCTTGGTTGGCCTGCGGGCGGACACCATATATTTT. Translating gives CASSLVGLRADTIYF.

V is TRBV15 and J is TRBJ2-5; 9 bases are a match to TRBD2. This CDR3 spans 16 amino acids. The V gene end was trimmed by 5 bases and the J gene end by 1 base; junction bases not matched to a gene: 8. CDR1 LNHNV and CDR2 YYDKDF come from the germline V gene (reference sequence). CDR3 DNA: TGTGCCACCAGCCCCCTAGCGGGGTCCTTCCAAGAGACCCAGTACTTC. Protein: CATSPLAGSFQETQYF.

This clone turned up a few times. The chain uses TRBV27 and TRBJ2-3; D might be TRBD2 (5 bases). Trimming cost V 7 bases and J 2 bases, with 10 bases left between them. Germline values: CDR1 MNHEY, CDR2 SMNVEV (reference sequence). The CDR3 loop spans 13 amino acids. CDR3 in DNA: TGTGCCAGCATACAGCGGAACACAGATACGCAGTATTTT. This gives the protein CASIQRNTDTQYF.

This clone appeared once. This sequence joins TRBV21-1 and TRBJ2-7; the table's TRBD2 call for D was not verified on the DNA. TRBV21-1 is termed a pseudogene. The CDR3 loop spans 16 amino acids. CDR3 DNA: TGTGCCAGCAGCATCTTGCCCGGACTAGCTTCCTACGAGCAGTACTTC. Amino acid sequence: CASSILPGLASYEQYF.

This chain links TRBV11-2 with TRBJ2-7; 10 nucleotides agree with TRBD2. The CDR3 sequence is 15 residues long. Unmatched junction bases numbered 4, after V lost 5 bases and J lost 0 bases. Germline-derived CDR1 and CDR2 are SGHAT and FQNNGV. The CDR3 DNA reads as TGTGCCAGCAGCCCCGCTAGCGGGAGCTCCTACGAGCAGTACTTC. Residues: CASSPASGSSYEQYF.

The gene calls are TRBV6-6 and TRBJ2-3, with D tentatively TRBD2 (5 bases). Germline V gives CDR1 MNHNY, CDR2 SVGAGI (reference sequence). This CDR3 is built from 13 residues. Between the trimmed V and J ends, which lost 5 bases and 2 bases, there was a span of 8 bases. CDR3 amino acids: CASSTSSTDTQYF. CDR3 nucleotide sequence: TGTGCCAGCAGTACTAGTTCCACAGATACGCAGTATTTT.

This chain uses TRBV14 with TRBJ1-1; D perhaps matches TRBD1 (5 bases). Germline CDR1 SGHDN, CDR2 FVKESK. The V and J ends lost 4 bases and 0 bases respectively, with 15 bases between them. The CDR3 contains 16 residues. This chain's CDR3 is CASSPIGGALNTEAFF. The DNA of the CDR3 is TGTGCCAGCAGCCCCATAGGAGGGGCGTTGAACACTGAAGCTTTCTTT.

J is TRBJ2-4 and V is TRBV6-5, with 7 positions matching TRBD1. There are 13 residues in the CDR3. CDR1 is MNHEY and CDR2 is SVGAGI in the germline V gene. V shed 9 bases, J shed 8 bases, and the junction held 10 bases outside the gene matches. The CDR3, as DNA: TGTGCCAGGGGATCCACAGGGGATGACATTCAGTACTTC. Its translation is CARGSTGDDIQYF.

The CDR3 loop is CASRGLVEKLFF. The CDR3 coding sequence is TGTGCCAGTAGGGGGTTGGTAGAAAAACTGTTTTTT. This chain links TRBV19 with TRBJ1-4; no clear D gene. The CDR3 is 12 residues long. Trimming removed 6 bases at V and 8 bases at J, with 10 bases between. The germline CDR1 and CDR2 sequences are LNHDA and SQIVND (reference sequence).